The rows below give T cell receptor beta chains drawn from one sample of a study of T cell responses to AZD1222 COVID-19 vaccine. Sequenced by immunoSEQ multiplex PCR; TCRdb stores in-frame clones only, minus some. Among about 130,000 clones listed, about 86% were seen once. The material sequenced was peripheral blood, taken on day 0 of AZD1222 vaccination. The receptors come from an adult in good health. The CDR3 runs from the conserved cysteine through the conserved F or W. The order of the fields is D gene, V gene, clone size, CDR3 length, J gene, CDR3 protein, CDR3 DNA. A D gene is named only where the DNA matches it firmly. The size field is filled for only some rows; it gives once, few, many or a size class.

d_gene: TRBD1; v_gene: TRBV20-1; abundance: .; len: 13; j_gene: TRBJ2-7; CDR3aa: CSASAQGGYEQYF; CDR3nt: TGCAGTGCTAGTGCACAGGGGGGCTACGAGCAGTACTTC
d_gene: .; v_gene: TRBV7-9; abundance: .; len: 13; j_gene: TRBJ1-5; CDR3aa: CASSPQDIQPQHF; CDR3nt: TGTGCCAGCAGCCCCCAGGATATTCAGCCCCAGCATTTT
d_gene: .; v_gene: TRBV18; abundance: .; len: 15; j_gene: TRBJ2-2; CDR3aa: CASSPFREFTGELFF; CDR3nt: TGTGCCAGCTCACCATTCCGGGAATTCACCGGGGAGCTGTTTTTT
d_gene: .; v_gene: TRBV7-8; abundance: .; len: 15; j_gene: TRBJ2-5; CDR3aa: CASSLYGGLQETQYF; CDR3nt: TGTGCCAGCAGCTTATACGGGGGGCTTCAAGAGACCCAGTACTTC
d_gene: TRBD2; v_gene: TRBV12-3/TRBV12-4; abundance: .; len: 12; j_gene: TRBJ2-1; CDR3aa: CASTGGHNEQFF; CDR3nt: TGTGCCAGCACGGGGGGACACAATGAGCAGTTCTTC
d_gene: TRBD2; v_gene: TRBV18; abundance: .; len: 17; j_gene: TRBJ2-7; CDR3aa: CASSPRKLAGVQGEQYF; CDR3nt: TGTGCCAGCTCACCACGGAAACTAGCGGGGGTCCAAGGGGAGCAGTACTTC
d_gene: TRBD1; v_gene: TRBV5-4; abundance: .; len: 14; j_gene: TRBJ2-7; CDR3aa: CASSRDRRRYEQYF; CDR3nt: TGTGCCAGCAGCCGGGACAGGAGACGCTACGAGCAGTACTTC
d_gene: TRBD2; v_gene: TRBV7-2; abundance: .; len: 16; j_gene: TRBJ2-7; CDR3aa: CASSLARLAGGSEQYF; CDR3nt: TGTGCCAGCAGCTTAGCTAGACTAGCGGGGGGTTCCGAGCAGTACTTC
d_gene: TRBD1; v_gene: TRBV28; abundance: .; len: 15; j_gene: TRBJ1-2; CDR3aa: CASSFGAGGAYGYTF; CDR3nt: TGTGCCAGCAGTTTCGGGGCAGGGGGAGCATATGGCTACACCTTC
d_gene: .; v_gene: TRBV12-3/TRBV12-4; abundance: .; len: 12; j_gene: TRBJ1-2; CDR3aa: CASSEQDYGYTF; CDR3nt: TGTGCCAGCAGTGAACAGGACTATGGCTACACCTTC
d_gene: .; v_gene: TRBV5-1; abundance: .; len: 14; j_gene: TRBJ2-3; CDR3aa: CASSLAGVGDTQYF; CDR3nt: TGCGCCAGCAGCTTGGCAGGGGTTGGAGATACGCAGTATTTT
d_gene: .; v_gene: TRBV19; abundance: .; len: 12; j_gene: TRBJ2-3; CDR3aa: CASSHRADTQYF; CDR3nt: TGTGCCAGTAGCCACAGGGCAGATACGCAGTATTTT
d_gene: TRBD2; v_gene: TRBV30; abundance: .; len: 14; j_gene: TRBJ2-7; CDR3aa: CAWSPLAGRSEQYF; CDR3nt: TGTGCCTGGAGTCCACTAGCGGGACGGTCCGAGCAGTACTTC
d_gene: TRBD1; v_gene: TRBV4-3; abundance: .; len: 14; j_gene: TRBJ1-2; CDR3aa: CASSQGQGPYGYTF; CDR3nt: TGCGCCAGCAGCCAGGGACAGGGTCCCTATGGCTACACCTTC
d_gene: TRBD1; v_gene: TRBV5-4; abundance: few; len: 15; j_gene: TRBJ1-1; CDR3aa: CASSPQQGGWTEAFF; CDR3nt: TGTGCCAGCAGTCCACAACAGGGGGGCTGGACTGAAGCTTTCTTT
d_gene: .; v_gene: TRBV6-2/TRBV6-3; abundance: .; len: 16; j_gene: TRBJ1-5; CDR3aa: CASSYELWGEDQPQHF; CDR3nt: TGTGCCAGCAGTTACGAGTTATGGGGTGAAGATCAGCCCCAGCATTTT
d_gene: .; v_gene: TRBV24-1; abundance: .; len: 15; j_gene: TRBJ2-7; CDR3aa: CATSEERSRLGEQYF; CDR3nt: TGTGCCACCAGTGAGGAAAGGTCCCGCCTCGGCGAGCAGTACTTC
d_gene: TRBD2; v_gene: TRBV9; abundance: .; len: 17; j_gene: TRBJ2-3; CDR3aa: CASSVGLAGGRLDTQYF; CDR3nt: TGTGCCAGCAGCGTAGGATTGGCGGGGGGGCGTTTAGATACGCAGTATTTT
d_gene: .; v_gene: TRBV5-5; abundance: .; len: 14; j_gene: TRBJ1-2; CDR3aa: CASSYLGENYGYTF; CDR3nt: TGTGCCAGCAGCTACTTAGGGGAGAACTATGGCTACACCTTC
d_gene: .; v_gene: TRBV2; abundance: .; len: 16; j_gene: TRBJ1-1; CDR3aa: CASILGGLGRGTEAFF; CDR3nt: TGTGCCAGCATCTTGGGGGGACTCGGTCGGGGCACTGAAGCTTTCTTT
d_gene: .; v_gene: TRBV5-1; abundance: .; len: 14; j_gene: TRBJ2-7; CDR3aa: CASSPYTEPPEQYF; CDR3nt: TGCGCCAGCAGCCCTTATACGGAGCCTCCCGAGCAGTACTTC
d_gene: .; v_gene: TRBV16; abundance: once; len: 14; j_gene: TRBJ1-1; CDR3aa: CASSQLALGTEAFF; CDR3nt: TGTGCCAGCAGCCAATTGGCTCTCGGGACTGAAGCTTTCTTT
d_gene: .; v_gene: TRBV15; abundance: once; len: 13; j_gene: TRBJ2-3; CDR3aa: CATSRGSRDTQYF; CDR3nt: TGTGCCACCAGCAGAGGATCTAGAGATACGCAGTATTTT
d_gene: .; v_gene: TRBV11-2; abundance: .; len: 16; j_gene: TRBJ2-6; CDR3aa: CASRKGLTSGANVLTF; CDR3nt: TGTGCCAGCAGGAAGGGACTGACATCTGGGGCCAACGTCCTGACTTTC
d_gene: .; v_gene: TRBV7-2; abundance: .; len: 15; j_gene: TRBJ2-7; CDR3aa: CASSLVGASSYEQYF; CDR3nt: TGTGCCAGCAGCTTAGTTGGCGCCAGTTCCTACGAGCAGTACTTC
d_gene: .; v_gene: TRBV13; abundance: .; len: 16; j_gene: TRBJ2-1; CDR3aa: CASSLRGNSSYNEQFF; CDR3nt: TGTGCCAGCAGCTTAAGGGGGAACAGCTCCTACAATGAGCAGTTCTTC